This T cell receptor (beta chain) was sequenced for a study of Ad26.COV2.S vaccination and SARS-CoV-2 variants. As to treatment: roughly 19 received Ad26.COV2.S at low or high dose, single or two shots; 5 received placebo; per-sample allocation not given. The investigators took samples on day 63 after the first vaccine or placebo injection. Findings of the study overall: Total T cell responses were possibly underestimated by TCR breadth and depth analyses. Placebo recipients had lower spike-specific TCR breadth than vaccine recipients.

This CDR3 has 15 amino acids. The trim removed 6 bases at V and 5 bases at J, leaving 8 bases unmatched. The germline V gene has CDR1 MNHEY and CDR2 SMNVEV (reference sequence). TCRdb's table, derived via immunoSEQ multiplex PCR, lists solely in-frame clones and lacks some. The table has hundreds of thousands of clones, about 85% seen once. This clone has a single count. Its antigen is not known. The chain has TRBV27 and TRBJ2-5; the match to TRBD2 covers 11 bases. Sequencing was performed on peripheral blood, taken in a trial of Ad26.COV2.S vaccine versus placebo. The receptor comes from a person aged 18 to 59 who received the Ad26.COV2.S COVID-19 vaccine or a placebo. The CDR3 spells CASSPTSGIFETQYF. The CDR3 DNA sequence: TGTGCCAGCAGCCCGACTAGCGGGATCTTCGAGACCCAGTACTTC.